This note documents a single TCR beta chain sequence. The entry originates in a study of blood T cell repertoires in COVID-19. The protocol was immunoSEQ multiplex PCR, while the TCRdb copy is restricted to in-frame clones and leaves out a portion. The sample records about 180,000 clones, about 88% being singletons. The sequencing input was peripheral blood. The clonotype originates from a woman in her twenties or thirties with active or convalescent COVID-19.

In DNA, the CDR3 is TGCACCAGCAGCCAAGATCCAGTCCCTTTTAGCAATCAGCCCCAGCATTTT. Its translation is CTSSQDPVPFSNQPQHF. The genes are TRBV1 and TRBJ1-5; the table calls TRBD1, which could not be checked here. TRBV1 has pseudogene status. The CDR3 is made up of 17 amino acids.